Below, one T cell receptor beta chain is given with its context. The protocol was immunoSEQ multiplex PCR, while the TCRdb copy is restricted to in-frame clones and leaves out a portion. The sample shows about 180,000 clones, 81% of them seen only once. The germline gives CDR1 MNHEY, CDR2 SVGAGI. The CDR3 is 15 amino acids. Trimming removed 6 bases from V and 6 bases from J; junction bases left unmatched: 11. Residents of 24 US areas, aged roughly 18 to 89 years, made up the participants. These data belong to a study of blood T cell repertoires in COVID-19. Study summary: Sites across the United States, Italy and Spain contributed samples from acute and convalescent COVID-19. PBMCs, B-cell-depleted T cells, or T cells provided the cDNA or gDNA that made up the material.

V usage is TRBV6-5 and J usage is TRBJ1-2; 9 bases agree with TRBD1. The sample was PBMCs or T cells enriched from blood (not recorded which). This receptor was obtained from a woman between 40 and 55 years old with acute COVID-19. Here the CDR3 DNA reads TGTGCCAGCAGCCCCCGGGTAACAGGGGGCCATGGCTACACCTTC. It yields the protein CASSPRVTGGHGYTF.